Sequencing of this T cell receptor beta chain was carried out in a study of CXCR3 chemokines and chemotherapy response in bladder cancer. V lost 10 bases and J lost 8; bases outside the gene matches: 12. There are 16 residues in the CDR3. The germline gives CDR1 MGHRA, CDR2 YSYEKL. TCRdb passed the PCR reads through MiXCR, listing each CDR3 protein once. The data hold around 13,000 distinct CDR3 sequences, with roughly 12% observed a single time. The clonotype comes from a human donor with bladder cancer that did not respond to neoadjuvant chemotherapy. Specimen collection occurred from a patient whose treatment included neoadjuvant chemotherapy. The rearrangement joins TRBV4-1 to TRBJ2-1; the match to TRBD2 covers 15 bases. CDR3 protein: CATLGLAGGPSDEQFF. The CDR3 nucleotides are TGCGCCACCCTTGGACTAGCGGGGGGGCCGAGCGATGAGCAGTTCTTC.